The sequence of this T cell receptor beta chain was determined in a study of shared clonotypes between healthy human individuals. TCRdb keeps only in-frame clones here, not all; method: immunoSEQ multiplex PCR. The table shows millions of clones, with approximately 95% occurring only once. The authors divided CD4+ cells into CD45RA+ naive and CD45RA-negative memory subsets. As for this clone: Its target is unknown.

Whole-study findings and limits: Among non-shared clonotypes, generation probabilities were lower than among those shared by all four donors.

The CDR3 has 15 residues. V was clipped by 3 bases and J by 7 bases; unmatched bases: 9. The germline V gene encodes CDR1 SGHTA and CDR2 FQGNSA. The sequence was collected from a man between 18 and 35 years old in good health. Some clones in this sample may be carry-over from other donors' samples. Sequences were obtained from naive CD4+ T cells from PBMCs. Subset reported: CD45RA+ positively selected. This chain connects TRBV7-2 to TRBJ1-2, with 9 bases identical to TRBD1. The CDR3 here is CASSLGRDRVGGYTF. The CDR3 DNA is TGTGCCAGCAGCTTGGGCCGGGACAGGGTAGGTGGCTACACCTTC.